Listed below are T cell receptor beta chains from one sample, sequenced in a study of shared clonotypes between healthy human individuals. Sequencing was performed with immunoSEQ multiplex PCR; in TCRdb, only in-frame clones are kept and a portion is missing. This repertoire shows millions of clones, just over 90% found once; its top ten account for 1.5% to 2%. The sample taken for sequencing was naive CD8+ T cells from PBMCs. These TCRs come from a man between 18 and 35 years old in good health. Some clones in this sample may be carry-over from other donors' samples. CDR3s include the opening cysteine and the closing phenylalanine or tryptophan. D genes are given only for firm matches. Not every row has a clone size; where given, it reads once, few, many or a size class.

CDR3 DNA: TGTGCCTGTATAGAGGGCACTGAAGCTTTCTTT
CDR3 protein: CACIEGTEAFF
D gene: -
clone size: -
V gene: TRBV30
J gene: TRBJ1-1

CDR3 DNA: TGTGCCAGCAGTCATGGCGGGAATCCCCTGCCCGAGCAGTACTTC
CDR3 protein: CASSHGGNPLPEQYF
D gene: -
clone size: -
V gene: TRBV7-9
J gene: TRBJ2-7

CDR3 DNA: TGTGCCAGCAGCTGGAATTCCTATGGCTACACCTTC
CDR3 protein: CASSWNSYGYTF
D gene: -
clone size: once
V gene: TRBV7-2
J gene: TRBJ1-2

CDR3 DNA: TGTGCCAGCAGTTTACGGGGGAACTCCTACGAGCAGTACTTC
CDR3 protein: CASSLRGNSYEQYF
D gene: -
clone size: -
V gene: TRBV27
J gene: TRBJ2-7

CDR3 DNA: TGTGCCAGCAGCGTAGAATTTGCGGGCCCATACAATGAGCAGTTCTTC
CDR3 protein: CASSVEFAGPYNEQFF
D gene: -
clone size: -
V gene: TRBV9
J gene: TRBJ2-1

CDR3 DNA: TGTGCCACCAGCAGAGATCGAGAGGCCCGGACTAACTATGGCTACACCTTC
CDR3 protein: CATSRDREARTNYGYTF
D gene: -
clone size: -
V gene: TRBV15
J gene: TRBJ1-2

CDR3 DNA: TGTGCCAGCAGTGAAGCATGGTTTGAGGTAATGAACACTGAAGCTTTCTTT
CDR3 protein: CASSEAWFEVMNTEAFF
D gene: -
clone size: -
V gene: TRBV2
J gene: TRBJ1-1

CDR3 DNA: TGTGCCAGCAGTCTTACAGGGCGGTCGAACATTCAGTACTTC
CDR3 protein: CASSLTGRSNIQYF
D gene: -
clone size: -
V gene: TRBV27
J gene: TRBJ2-4

CDR3 DNA: TGTGCCAGCAGTTTACTAGCGGGGAACCCGTACCAAGAGACCCAGTACTTC
CDR3 protein: CASSLLAGNPYQETQYF
D gene: TRBD2
clone size: -
V gene: TRBV28
J gene: TRBJ2-5

CDR3 DNA: TGTGCCAGCAGTAAGCGGGAGAGGGACGAGACCCAGTACTTC
CDR3 protein: CASSKRERDETQYF
D gene: TRBD2
clone size: -
V gene: TRBV28
J gene: TRBJ2-5

CDR3 DNA: TGCGCCAGCAGCGGGACGGAAGTCTTTGGAAACACCATATATTTT
CDR3 protein: CASSGTEVFGNTIYF
D gene: -
clone size: once
V gene: TRBV5-1
J gene: TRBJ1-3

CDR3 DNA: TGTGCCAGCGGGTACCGACAGGGAGCCGGGGAGCTGTTTTTT
CDR3 protein: CASGYRQGAGELFF
D gene: TRBD1
clone size: -
V gene: TRBV27
J gene: TRBJ2-2

CDR3 DNA: TGCGCCAGCAGCCAGGAATGGACAGCGGCGAACACTGAAGCTTTCTTT
CDR3 protein: CASSQEWTAANTEAFF
D gene: -
clone size: -
V gene: TRBV4-1
J gene: TRBJ1-1

CDR3 DNA: TGTGCTAGTGGCCCCATCAGTAGGGGACAGGGGGCGGGAGGCTACACCTTC
CDR3 protein: CASGPISRGQGAGGYTF
D gene: TRBD1
clone size: -
V gene: TRBV12-5
J gene: TRBJ1-2

CDR3 DNA: TGCGCCAGCAGTCAATCGGGTAAAAGCGGGGGAGATCAGCCCCAGCATTTT
CDR3 protein: CASSQSGKSGGDQPQHF
D gene: -
clone size: -
V gene: TRBV23-1
J gene: TRBJ1-5

CDR3 DNA: TGTGCCAGCAGTTACTACGACGGAGCCTATGGCTACACCTTC
CDR3 protein: CASSYYDGAYGYTF
D gene: -
clone size: -
V gene: TRBV6-5
J gene: TRBJ1-2

CDR3 DNA: TGTGCCAGCAGCTTAGATACTAGCAAAACAGATACGCAGTATTTT
CDR3 protein: CASSLDTSKTDTQYF
D gene: -
clone size: -
V gene: TRBV11-3
J gene: TRBJ2-3

CDR3 DNA: TGTGCCAGCAGCGTAGACGGTTGGGGGAATCAGCCCCAGCATTTT
CDR3 protein: CASSVDGWGNQPQHF
D gene: -
clone size: -
V gene: TRBV9
J gene: TRBJ1-5

CDR3 DNA: TGTGCCACCAGCACCGACTCAGACTCTGGGCAGTTCTTC
CDR3 protein: CATSTDSDSGQFF
D gene: -
clone size: -
V gene: TRBV15
J gene: TRBJ2-1

CDR3 DNA: TGTGCCAGCAGTTTAACAGGGGGAGCCACTGAAGCTTTCTTT
CDR3 protein: CASSLTGGATEAFF
D gene: TRBD1
clone size: few
V gene: TRBV28
J gene: TRBJ1-1

CDR3 DNA: TGTGCCAGTAGTATGGCCAGCGGCTGGACCGGGGAGCTGTTTTTT
CDR3 protein: CASSMASGWTGELFF
D gene: -
clone size: -
V gene: TRBV19
J gene: TRBJ2-2

CDR3 DNA: TGCAGCGTTGAGGATAAGGGAGGGGGCACGTACAATGAGCAGTTCTTC
CDR3 protein: CSVEDKGGGTYNEQFF
D gene: -
clone size: -
V gene: TRBV29-1
J gene: TRBJ2-1

CDR3 DNA: TGTGCCAGCAGCTTACCTAGGACCGTCCCCAAGGGCGGGGAGCTGTTTTTT
CDR3 protein: CASSLPRTVPKGGELFF
D gene: -
clone size: -
V gene: TRBV7-2
J gene: TRBJ2-2

CDR3 DNA: TGTGCCAGCAGCTCGGACAGACTTCACACCTTC
CDR3 protein: CASSSDRLHTF
D gene: -
clone size: once
V gene: TRBV7-9
J gene: TRBJ1-2

CDR3 DNA: TGCAGCGTTAAACAGTCGGTCTACGAGCAGTACTTC
CDR3 protein: CSVKQSVYEQYF
D gene: -
clone size: once
V gene: TRBV29-1
J gene: TRBJ2-7

CDR3 DNA: TGTGCCAGCAGTTACGGCCGGGCCTACACTGAAGCTTTCTTT
CDR3 protein: CASSYGRAYTEAFF
D gene: -
clone size: -
V gene: TRBV6-5
J gene: TRBJ1-1

CDR3 DNA: TGCGCCAGCAGCCAGCAGACAGGGAACTACGAGCAGTACTTC
CDR3 protein: CASSQQTGNYEQYF
D gene: TRBD1
clone size: -
V gene: TRBV4-1
J gene: TRBJ2-7

CDR3 DNA: TGTGCCAGCAGTGGGTCCGGGACAAACGACGAGCAGTACTTC
CDR3 protein: CASSGSGTNDEQYF
D gene: -
clone size: once
V gene: TRBV9
J gene: TRBJ2-7

CDR3 DNA: TGTGCCAGCAGTTTACTTGGGGGTGGTCAGCCCCAGCATTTT
CDR3 protein: CASSLLGGGQPQHF
D gene: -
clone size: -
V gene: TRBV27
J gene: TRBJ1-5

CDR3 DNA: TGTGCCACCAGCAGATCACCGGGACCTAATTCACCCCTCCACTTT
CDR3 protein: CATSRSPGPNSPLHF
D gene: -
clone size: once
V gene: TRBV15
J gene: TRBJ1-6

CDR3 DNA: TGTGCCAGCAGTGAGACGTGGGGGGTCCCGAACACTGAAGCTTTCTTT
CDR3 protein: CASSETWGVPNTEAFF
D gene: -
clone size: -
V gene: TRBV2
J gene: TRBJ1-1

CDR3 DNA: TGTGCCAGCAGCATACGACTAGCGGGAGTTGGGTACGAGCAGTACTTC
CDR3 protein: CASSIRLAGVGYEQYF
D gene: TRBD2
clone size: -
V gene: TRBV5-4
J gene: TRBJ2-7

CDR3 DNA: TGTGCCAGCACAGGGGGCTTCACTGAAGCTTTCTTT
CDR3 protein: CASTGGFTEAFF
D gene: TRBD1
clone size: few
V gene: TRBV2
J gene: TRBJ1-1

CDR3 DNA: TGTGCCAGCAGCGTATTTCCGGGACTAGGCACAGATACGCAGTATTTT
CDR3 protein: CASSVFPGLGTDTQYF
D gene: TRBD2
clone size: once
V gene: TRBV7-2
J gene: TRBJ2-3

CDR3 DNA: TGTGCCAGCAGCACCGACAGGGCCCCCTCTGGAAACACCATATATTTT
CDR3 protein: CASSTDRAPSGNTIYF
D gene: TRBD1
clone size: -
V gene: TRBV7-9
J gene: TRBJ1-3

CDR3 DNA: TGTGCCAGCAGTTTATCGGGCCCTCCTAGGGACGAGCAGTACTTC
CDR3 protein: CASSLSGPPRDEQYF
D gene: -
clone size: -
V gene: TRBV27
J gene: TRBJ2-7

CDR3 DNA: TGTGCCAGCAGCTTAGGCACTAGCGGGAGTGGCTACAATGAGCAGTTCTTC
CDR3 protein: CASSLGTSGSGYNEQFF
D gene: TRBD2
clone size: once
V gene: TRBV7-9
J gene: TRBJ2-1

CDR3 DNA: TGTGCCTGCTCCCTCGAGGTCTACACAGATACGCAGTATTTT
CDR3 protein: CACSLEVYTDTQYF
D gene: -
clone size: -
V gene: TRBV28
J gene: TRBJ2-3

CDR3 DNA: TGTGCCAGCAGCCCCGACCCCGGGACAGGATTTAACGAGCAGTACTTC
CDR3 protein: CASSPDPGTGFNEQYF
D gene: TRBD1
clone size: -
V gene: TRBV7-2
J gene: TRBJ2-7

CDR3 DNA: TGTGCCAGCAGCCCAAGTCCTAGCGTTTCCTACGAGCAGTACTTC
CDR3 protein: CASSPSPSVSYEQYF
D gene: -
clone size: -
V gene: TRBV7-3
J gene: TRBJ2-7

CDR3 DNA: TGTGCCAGCAGTCCGATTGGTCTTCTGGTCCTTCCCGGAGCTTTCTTT
CDR3 protein: CASSPIGLLVLPGAFF
D gene: -
clone size: -
V gene: TRBV27
J gene: TRBJ1-1

CDR3 DNA: TGTGCCAGCAGCTTAGGGCCAGGACAGGGTTCCGAGCAGTACTTC
CDR3 protein: CASSLGPGQGSEQYF
D gene: TRBD1
clone size: -
V gene: TRBV11-2
J gene: TRBJ2-7

CDR3 DNA: TGTGCCAGCAGTTACCGGGGAGAACCTGAAGCTTTCTTT
CDR3 protein: CASSYRGEPEAFF
D gene: -
clone size: -
V gene: TRBV6-5
J gene: TRBJ1-1

CDR3 DNA: TGCGCCAGCAGCCCGGGACCACCAGGTAGGGAGCAGTTCTTC
CDR3 protein: CASSPGPPGREQFF
D gene: -
clone size: -
V gene: TRBV4-1
J gene: TRBJ2-1

CDR3 DNA: TGTGCCAGCAGCTTAGCGCTCGGGACCATCTACGAGCAGTACTTC
CDR3 protein: CASSLALGTIYEQYF
D gene: -
clone size: -
V gene: TRBV7-6
J gene: TRBJ2-7

CDR3 DNA: TGTGCCAGCAGCGTATCAGGGGGCGGCTATGGCTACACCTTC
CDR3 protein: CASSVSGGGYGYTF
D gene: TRBD1
clone size: -
V gene: TRBV9
J gene: TRBJ1-2

CDR3 DNA: TGTGCCAGCAGCTTCCGTAGCGATGAAGCTTTCTTT
CDR3 protein: CASSFRSDEAFF
D gene: -
clone size: -
V gene: TRBV5-6
J gene: TRBJ1-1

CDR3 DNA: TGTGCCAGCAGCCCCGAGGGTTATACGCAGTATTTT
CDR3 protein: CASSPEGYTQYF
D gene: -
clone size: -
V gene: TRBV7-2
J gene: TRBJ2-3